This T cell receptor beta chain was sequenced during a study of blood T cell repertoires in COVID-19. Profiled with immunoSEQ multiplex PCR; TCRdb holds only in-frame clones, not every one. Among some 100,000 clones listed, 70% to 80% were seen once. Germline-derived CDR1 and CDR2 are MNHEY and SVGEGT. The V and J ends lost 4 bases and 0 bases respectively, with 12 bases between them. This CDR3 spans 15 amino acids. Sequenced material: peripheral blood. The V and J genes are TRBV6-2 or TRBV6-3 and TRBJ2-5; the D gene is possibly TRBD1 (6 bases). This TCR came from a man between 65 and 85 years old with active or convalescent COVID-19. CDR3 region: CASSSRQAYQETQYF. The CDR3 coding sequence is TGTGCCAGCAGTTCCCGACAGGCCTACCAAGAGACCCAGTACTTC.